This T cell receptor (beta chain) derives from a study of shared clonotypes between healthy human individuals. The sorted-subset replicate PCRs were given about 210 ng DNA, which is roughly 30,000 T cell genomes. Assay used: immunoSEQ multiplex PCR; TCRdb lists only in-frame clones, some missing. The top ten hold more than 0.35% of the sample, which has a few million clones, just under 95% seen once. Per the germline V gene, CDR1 is WNHNN and CDR2 is SYGVQD (reference sequence). V lost 5 bases, J lost 2 bases, and 12 bases lay in between. This CDR3 has 14 residues. General study findings and limits: Clonotypes shared by all four sorted-subset donors had higher generation probabilities than non-shared clonotypes. A handful of donors had 5% to 6% of their naive CD4 clonotypes in common.

Splitting of CD4+ cells produced CD45RA+ naive and CD45RA-negative memory subsets. Note on this clone: Its antigen is currently unknown.

The chain uses TRBV10-1 and TRBJ1-1; maybe TRBD1 (6 bases). Input material: naive CD4+ T cells from PBMCs. Subset specified: CD45RA+ positively selected. The sequence was collected from a man aged 18 to 30 in good health. Some clones in this sample may be carry-over from other donors' samples. The CDR3 loop is CASSPSRGNTEAFF. The DNA of the CDR3 is TGCGCCAGCAGTCCCTCCAGGGGCAACACTGAAGCTTTCTTT.